A single sample gave rise to the 15 T cell receptor beta chains below, sequenced in a study of T cells in Graves' hyperthyroidism and ophthalmopathy. It was RNA transcripts that yielded the amplified TCR beta CDR3 regions. The TCR CDR3 was amplified in a first-round RT-PCR using the HTBI primer set. TCRdb used MiXCR to reprocess the multiplex PCR reads, holding one entry per CDR3 protein. This sample has about 640,000 distinct CDR3 sequences, with 45% found just once. Sequencing was carried out using peripheral blood or thyroid tissue (not recorded which). These receptors came from an adult man with Graves' disease, either hyperthyroidism or ophthalmopathy (not recorded which).

The chain links TRBV6-5 to TRBJ1-1; weak D call: TRBD1 (6 bases). Deletions cut 6 bases from V and 2 bases from J, with 13 bases between. Germline V lookup: CDR1 MNHEY, CDR2 SVGAGI. This CDR3 is 14 amino acids long. In DNA form, the CDR3 reads TGTGCCAGCAGGCGGGACACGGCCAACACTGAAGCTTTCTTT. Protein: CASRRDTANTEAFF.

Written as DNA, the CDR3 is TGTGCCACCAGTGATTCGGACAGGGCTTCTCAGTACTTC. Translation: CATSDSDRASQYF. The chain employs TRBV24-1 and TRBJ2-5, with 8 bases aligning to TRBD1. V was clipped by 2 bases and J by 11 bases; unmatched bases: 6. This CDR3 is 13 amino acids long. Germline V gene data show CDR1 as KGHDR and CDR2 as SFDVKD.

This sequence joins TRBV6-6 and TRBJ1-3; D is ambiguous. V gave up 10 bases and J gave up 0 bases, with 10 bases separating them. Looked up from germline, CDR1 is MNHNY and CDR2 is SVGAGI (reference sequence). The CDR3 totals 13 residues. CDR3 nucleotides: TGTGCCACTTCGACGAACTCTGGAAACACCATATATTTT. Translation: CATSTNSGNTIYF.

To note about this clonotype: A much bigger clone sits one base away, suggesting this may be a read error. The CDR3 DNA follows: TGCAGCGTTGAATCCGTCGGGGGGATGTACGAGCGGTACTTC. Amino acids: CSVESVGGMYERYF. V usage is TRBV29-1 and J usage is TRBJ2-7, with TRBD2 identical over 7 bases. Germline values: CDR1 SQVTM, CDR2 ANQGSEA. This CDR3 contains 14 residues.

This chain connects TRBV29-1 to TRBJ1-3, with no clear D. Germline values: CDR1 SQVTM, CDR2 ANQGSEA. The CDR3 totals 15 residues. With 2 bases removed from V and 3 bases from J, the gap between germline ends came to 14 bases. This CDR3 reads CSVEQERGFGNTIYF. The CDR3 DNA reads TGCAGCGTTGAACAGGAACGAGGGTTTGGAAACACCATATATTTT.

This clonotype was picked up many times. The V call is TRBV7-8, the J call TRBJ2-7, with D maybe TRBD1 (6 bases). CDR1 and CDR2 from the germline V gene are SGHVS and FQNEAQ. The CDR3 length is 15 residues. With 5 bases removed from V and 2 bases from J, the gap between germline ends came to 16 bases. The CDR3 sequence: CASSKTGTPAYEQYF. CDR3 sequence (DNA): TGTGCCAGCAGCAAAACCGGGACACCCGCCTACGAGCAGTACTTC.

This clonotype has ten or more counts. Here the CDR3 DNA reads TGTGCCAGCAGCTCCCAATCTGGCTATGGCTACACCTTC. Its protein is CASSSQSGYGYTF. The chain has TRBV7-9 and TRBJ1-2, with D unclear. Trimming took off 4 bases at V and 4 bases at J, with 10 bases between the two ends. Germline assignment: CDR1 SEHNR and CDR2 FQNEAQ (reference sequence). This CDR3 has 13 amino acids.

As for this clonotype: Since a much larger clone is just one base distant, this may be a read error. CDR3 amino acids: CASSGWGGGQPQHF. The CDR3 DNA is TGCGCCAGCAGTGGTTGGGGGGGCGGGCAGCCCCAGCATTTT. The V gene is TRBV10-2, the J gene TRBJ1-5; perhaps TRBD1 as D (6 bases). V was pared by 4 bases and J by 7 bases, with 14 bases between. The CDR3 loop spans 14 amino acids. Germline V gene data show CDR1 as WSHSY and CDR2 as SAAADI.

The chain joins TRBV29-1 to TRBJ2-5, with a tentative D call TRBD1 (6 bases). The CDR3 extends over 10 amino acids. The germline CDR1 and CDR2 sequences are SQVTM and ANQGSEA. Trimming shortened V by 7 bases and J by 5 bases, and 8 bases separated the two germline ends. The CDR3 sequence: CSGGQETQYF. In DNA, the CDR3 is TGCAGCGGGGGGCAGGAGACCCAGTACTTC.

The chain carries TRBV20-1 and TRBJ1-4; D not certain. The V gene's germline CDR1 is DFQATT and CDR2 SNEGSKA (reference sequence). CDR3 size: 12 residues. V was trimmed by 3 bases and J by 5 bases, leaving 7 bases between them. The CDR3 region is CSARADNEKLFF. CDR3 nucleotides: TGCAGTGCTAGGGCCGACAATGAAAAACTGTTTTTT.

This clonotype occurred many times. The rearrangement uses TRBV7-8 and TRBJ1-2, with D unclear. The CDR3 sequence is 13 residues long. The V end lost 4 bases, the J end lost 5 bases, and 11 bases lay between the germline ends. Per germline, CDR1 SGHVS and CDR2 FQNEAQ. Here the CDR3 DNA reads TGTGCCAGCAGCTCCCTGCGAAGTTATGGCTACACCTTC. As protein: CASSSLRSYGYTF.

This clonotype turned up a few times. The chain is built from TRBV2 and TRBJ2-7; 9 bases agree with TRBD1. Germline V gene lookup returns CDR1 SNHLY and CDR2 FYNNEI. V shed 7 bases and J 1 base; nucleotides not matched to a gene: 8. The CDR3 sequence is 15 residues long. DNA of the CDR3: TGTGCCAGCACAAGTACAGGGGGCTTTTCCTACGAGCAGTACTTC. Its translation is CASTSTGGFSYEQYF.

The chain links TRBV11-2 to TRBJ1-5, with TRBD1 matching over 11 bases. The CDR3 runs to 15 residues. Germline V CDR1 and CDR2: SGHAT, FQNNGV. The DNA of the CDR3 is TGTGCTAGAGCGGACAGGGGGCTTGGTTTTCAGCCCCAGCATTTT. This gives the protein CARADRGLGFQPQHF.

This chain connects TRBV2 to TRBJ2-7; TRBD2 is a possible D gene (7 bases). Trimming left V 1 base short and J 8 bases short, with 21 bases between. Germline V lookup: CDR1 SNHLY, CDR2 FYNNEI. The CDR3 runs to 16 residues. CDR3 DNA: TGTGCCAGCAGTGAAGTTTTGGGGCGGGGGCAGCCCCAGCAGTACTTC. It translates to CASSEVLGRGQPQQYF.

This clonotype occurred a few times. V is TRBV20-1 and J is TRBJ2-5, with 9 positions matching TRBD1. Germline V gives CDR1 DFQATT, CDR2 SNEGSKA (reference sequence). The CDR3 is 14 amino acids. The ends lost 6 bases at V and 4 bases at J; junction bases unmatched: 9. The CDR3: CSARDREGGETQYF. The CDR3 DNA follows: TGCAGTGCACGGGACAGGGAGGGGGGAGAGACCCAGTACTTC.